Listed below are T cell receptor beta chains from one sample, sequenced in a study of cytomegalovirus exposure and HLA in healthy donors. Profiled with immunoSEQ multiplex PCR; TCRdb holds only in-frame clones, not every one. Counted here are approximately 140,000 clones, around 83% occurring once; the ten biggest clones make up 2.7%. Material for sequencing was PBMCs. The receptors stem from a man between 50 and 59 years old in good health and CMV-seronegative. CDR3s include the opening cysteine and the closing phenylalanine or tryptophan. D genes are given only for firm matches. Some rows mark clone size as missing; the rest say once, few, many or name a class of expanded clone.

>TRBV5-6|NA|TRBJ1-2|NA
CASSWGGAGNNYGYTF
TGTGCCAGCAGCTGGGGGGGGGCAGGGAACAACTATGGCTACACCTTC
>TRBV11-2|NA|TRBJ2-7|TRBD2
CASSSFTRTSYEQYF
TGTGCCAGCAGCTCATTTACCAGGACTAGCTACGAGCAGTACTTC
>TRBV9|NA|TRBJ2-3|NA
CASSVGQIDTQYF
TGTGCCAGCAGCGTAGGTCAGATAGATACGCAGTATTTT
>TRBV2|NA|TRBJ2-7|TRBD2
CASSTDLQRGSSYEQYF
TGTGCCAGCAGCACCGACTTGCAGCGGGGTAGCTCCTACGAGCAGTACTTC
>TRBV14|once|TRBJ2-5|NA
CASSQDMAEETQYF
TGTGCCAGCAGCCAAGATATGGCAGAAGAGACCCAGTACTTC
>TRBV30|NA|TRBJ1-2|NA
CAWKARGNYGYTF
TGTGCCTGGAAGGCTAGGGGCAACTATGGCTACACCTTC
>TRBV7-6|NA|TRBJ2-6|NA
CASSPVGGPGSGANVLTF
TGTGCCAGCAGCCCCGTCGGGGGGCCGGGATCTGGGGCCAACGTCCTGACTTTC
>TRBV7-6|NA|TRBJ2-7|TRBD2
CASSPERLATLSEQYF
TGTGCCAGCAGCCCCGAAAGACTAGCAACCCTCTCCGAGCAGTACTTC
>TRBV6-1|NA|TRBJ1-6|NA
CASSEVSGSPLHF
TGTGCCAGCAGTGAAGTCTCGGGGTCACCCCTCCACTTT
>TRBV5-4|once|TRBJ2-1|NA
CASSSRGNEQFF
TGTGCCAGCAGCTCCCGAGGGAATGAGCAGTTCTTC
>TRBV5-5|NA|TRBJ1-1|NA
CASSLRSNGQNTEAFF
TGTGCCAGCAGCTTGAGGAGTAACGGACAGAACACTGAAGCTTTCTTT
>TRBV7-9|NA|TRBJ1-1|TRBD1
CASSPRTGDSGDTEAFF
TGTGCCAGCAGCCCCCGGACAGGGGACAGCGGCGACACTGAAGCTTTCTTT
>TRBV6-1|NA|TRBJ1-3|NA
CASSSPGHVNTIYF
TGTGCCAGCAGCTCTCCGGGACATGTAAACACCATATATTTT
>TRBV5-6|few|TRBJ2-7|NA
CASSLWARNYEQYF
TGTGCCAGCAGCTTGTGGGCCAGGAACTACGAGCAGTACTTC
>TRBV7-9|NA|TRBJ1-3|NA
CASSFGEAGNTIYF
TGTGCCAGCAGCTTCGGGGAGGCCGGAAACACCATATATTTT
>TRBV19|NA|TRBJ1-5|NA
CASSSASGVQPQHF
TGTGCCAGTAGTAGCGCATCAGGGGTTCAGCCCCAGCATTTT
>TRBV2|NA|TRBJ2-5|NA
CASSPGPEGAQYF
TGTGCCAGCAGTCCGGGACCTGAGGGGGCCCAGTACTTC
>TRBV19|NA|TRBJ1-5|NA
CASSLAGAGNQPQHF
TGTGCCAGTAGCCTGGCGGGGGCCGGCAATCAGCCCCAGCATTTT
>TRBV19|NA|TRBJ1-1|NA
CASSIDRDTEAFF
TGTGCCAGTAGTATAGATCGGGACACTGAAGCTTTCTTT
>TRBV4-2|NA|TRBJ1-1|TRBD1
CASSQASTGMNTEAFF
TGTGCCAGCAGCCAAGCCTCGACAGGGATGAACACTGAAGCTTTCTTT
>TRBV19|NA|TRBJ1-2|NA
CASSPRTWNYGYTF
TGTGCCAGTAGTCCAAGGACATGGAACTATGGCTACACCTTC
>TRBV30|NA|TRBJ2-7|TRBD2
CAWSVLASSYEQYF
TGTGCCTGGAGTGTACTAGCGAGCTCCTACGAGCAGTACTTC
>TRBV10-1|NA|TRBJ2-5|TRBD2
CASSHGTSGVETQYF
TGCGCCAGCAGTCATGGGACTAGCGGGGTTGAGACCCAGTACTTC
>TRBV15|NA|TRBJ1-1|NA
CATSSRQNTEAFF
TGTGCCACCAGCAGTCGACAGAACACTGAAGCTTTCTTT
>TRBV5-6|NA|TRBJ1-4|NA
CASSFGREEKLFF
TGTGCCAGCAGCTTTGGGCGGGAAGAAAAACTGTTTTTT
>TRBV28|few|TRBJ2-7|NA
CASSFIDEQYF
TGTGCCAGCAGTTTTATCGACGAGCAGTACTTC
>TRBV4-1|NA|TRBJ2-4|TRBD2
CASSPKGGGSGGANIQYF
TGCGCCAGCAGCCCCAAGGGGGGAGGTAGCGGGGGGGCCAACATTCAGTACTTC
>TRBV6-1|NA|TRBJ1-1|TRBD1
CASSEALAGGTEAFF
TGTGCCAGCAGTGAAGCGCTGGCAGGGGGCACTGAAGCTTTCTTT
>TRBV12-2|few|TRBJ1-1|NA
CASRFRTGTEPNTEAFF
TGTGCAAGTCGCTTTCGAACAGGTACAGAACCGAACACTGAAGCTTTCTTT
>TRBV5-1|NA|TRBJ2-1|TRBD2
CASRLAGGPNEQFF
TGCGCCAGCAGACTAGCGGGGGGGCCCAATGAGCAGTTCTTC
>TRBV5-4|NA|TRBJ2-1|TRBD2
CASSLVSGTYNEQFF
TGTGCCAGCAGCTTGGTTAGCGGGACCTACAATGAGCAGTTCTTC
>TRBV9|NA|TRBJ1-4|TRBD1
CASSLGTGTGEKLFF
TGTGCCAGCAGCCTAGGGACAGGGACGGGTGAAAAACTGTTTTTT
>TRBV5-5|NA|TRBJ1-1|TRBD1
CASSYRGAGFEAFF
TGTGCCAGCAGCTACAGGGGAGCCGGATTTGAAGCTTTCTTT
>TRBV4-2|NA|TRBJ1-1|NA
CASSSGQSYPGNTEAFF
TGTGCCAGCAGCAGTGGACAGTCTTACCCTGGGAACACTGAAGCTTTCTTT
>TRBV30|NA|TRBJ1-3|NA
CAWSVLSLSGNTIYF
TGTGCCTGGAGTGTACTAAGTCTATCTGGAAACACCATATATTTT
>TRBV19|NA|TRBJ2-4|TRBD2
CASSPIGGGEVNIQYF
TGTGCCAGTAGTCCAATCGGGGGGGGCGAGGTAAACATTCAGTACTTC
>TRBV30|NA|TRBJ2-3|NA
CAWSVLVTDTQYF
TGTGCCTGGAGTGTACTAGTTACAGATACGCAGTATTTT
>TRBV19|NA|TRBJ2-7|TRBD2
CASSIGLAGPYEQYF
TGTGCCAGTAGTATAGGGCTAGCGGGGCCCTACGAGCAGTACTTC
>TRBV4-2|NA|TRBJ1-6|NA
CASSQDPAQGNSPLHF
TGTGCCAGCAGCCAAGATCCCGCGCAGGGAAATTCACCCCTCCACTTT